This T cell receptor beta chain was sequenced during a study of T cell repertoires and HLA-DP antigens. Study-level results: A non-physiological HeLa system presented antigen to total CD4+ responders.

The V gene's germline CDR1 is SGHDN and CDR2 FVKESK. This CDR3 is 20 amino acids long. V dropped 0 bases and J dropped 5; count of bases not matched to a gene: 19. This clone was counted between two and nine times. The antigen remains unidentified. Sequenced by immunoSEQ multiplex PCR; TCRdb stores in-frame clones only, minus some. Among 55,000 to 80,000 clones, roughly 75% were seen once, and the ten largest hold 1.6%. The V call is TRBV14, the J call TRBJ2-5, with 9 bases aligning to TRBD2. This TCR came from a man aged 55 to 70 in good health and CMV-seronegative. Sequenced material: CD4+ T cells from PBMCs. The CDR3 is CASSQEWIGGREGQKETQYF. The CDR3 DNA is TGTGCCAGCAGCCAAGAATGGATCGGCGGGCGGGAGGGCCAGAAGGAGACCCAGTACTTC.